The entry that follows covers one T cell receptor (beta chain) sequence. Trimming left V 3 bases short and J 10 bases short, with 6 bases between. This CDR3 spans 11 amino acids. These data come from a study of control samples from healthy donors and cancer patients. The repertoire was sequenced with immunoSEQ multiplex PCR; TCRdb's copy has only in-frame clones and lacks some. Of about 130,000 clones listed, around 92% are singletons. Sample: blood. The clonotype comes from a woman aged 50 to 60 in good health. The V call is TRBV12-3 or TRBV12-4, the J call TRBJ2-2; TRBD2 might be the D (5 bases). For the CDR3, the DNA is TGTGCCAGCAGTTTCCGGGAGGAGCTGTTTTTT. It yields the protein CASSFREELFF.